This T cell receptor beta chain was sequenced in a study of shared clonotypes between healthy human individuals. Across the whole study: A donor's plate count was three for CD4 naive and three for CD4 memory; CD8 naive had two and CD8 memory one. Study-wide points: The study found about 5% of naive CD4 clonotypes shared across a few donors.

Assay used: immunoSEQ multiplex PCR; TCRdb lists only in-frame clones, some missing. The data contain about 700,000 clones, approximately 79% of them singletons. To note about this clone: Antigen: not known.

CDR1 LNHNV and CDR2 YYDKDF come from the germline V gene (reference sequence). V was clipped by 2 bases and J by 8 bases, with 13 bases between them. The CDR3 runs to 14 residues. The study drew its donors from healthy HIV-negative adults without recent acute infections or vaccinations. The V and J genes are TRBV15 and TRBJ1-5; D may be TRBD1 (5 bases). The sequenced material came from memory CD4+ T cells sorted from blood. Noted subset: CD45RA-negative fraction. This receptor was taken from a woman between 25 and 40 years old in good health. The DNA of the CDR3 is TGTGCCACCAGCAGAAGGGTGGGGGTTGAGCCCCAGCATTTT. Protein sequence: CATSRRVGVEPQHF.